Below, 15 T cell receptor beta chains from the same sample are listed, as sequenced in a study of regulatory T cells in long-lasting Graves disease. Through Arm-PCR of CDR3 regions and iRepertoire HTBI primers, TCR beta libraries were built. TCRdb re-derived calls from the multiplex PCR reads in MiXCR, one entry per CDR3 protein. The sample shows under 700,000 distinct CDR3 sequences, about 16% of them seen only once. This sample's time point: newly diagnosed GD, antithyroid drugs for less than 3 months. After RNA was extracted from PBMCs, the TCR library was made from it. This same sample was also part of a study on T cells in Graves' hyperthyroidism and ophthalmopathy.

The sample was peripheral blood mononuclear cells (PBMCs), taken at new diagnosis, from a patient treated with antithyroid drugs. Receptors originate from a woman aged 35 to 60 with Graves disease.

The table lists this clonotype with many counts. This chain connects TRBV19 to TRBJ1-2, with 8 bases that match TRBD1. J was trimmed by 1 base and V by 8 bases; bases with no gene match: 9. CDR1 is LNHDA and CDR2 is SQIVND in the germline V gene (reference sequence). The CDR3 sequence is 15 residues long. The CDR3 DNA sequence: TGTGCCAGTGGGGAGACAGGGGCCCTTAACTATGGCTACACCTTC. Residues: CASGETGALNYGYTF.

There are a few counts of this clonotype. The chain employs TRBV19 and TRBJ1-1; the D gene is possibly TRBD1 (5 bases). The ends were cut back, 5 bases at V and 4 bases at J, with 14 bases in the middle. The CDR3 runs 14 residues. Germline V CDR1 and CDR2: LNHDA, SQIVND (reference sequence). CDR3 sequence (DNA): TGTGCCAGTAGTCCCCGGGTCCAGGGCACTGAAGCTTTCTTT. Translated, it gives CASSPRVQGTEAFF.

This clonotype was detected only a few times. The chain has TRBV5-1 and TRBJ1-6; D not resolved. CDR3 length: 15 amino acids. Per germline, CDR1 SGHRS and CDR2 YFSETQ. The germline V and J ends were trimmed by 0 bases and 9 bases, with 13 bases remaining between them. The CDR3: CASSLESVGTSPLHF. The CDR3, as DNA: TGCGCCAGCAGCTTGGAAAGTGTGGGCACTTCACCCCTCCACTTT.

This clonotype has at least ten counts. The chain recombines TRBV20-1 with TRBJ1-1, with D maybe TRBD1 (5 bases). CDR1 DFQATT and CDR2 SNEGSKA come from the germline V gene (reference sequence). V was pared by 3 bases and J by 1 base, with 12 bases between. This CDR3 contains 14 residues. The CDR3 DNA follows: TGCAGTGCTAGCCTCGGGACCCAGAACACTGAAGCTTTCTTT. This sequence encodes CSASLGTQNTEAFF.

This clonotype was detected many times. The rearrangement uses TRBV27 and TRBJ2-3, with D perhaps matching TRBD1 (6 bases). V lost 4 bases and J 4 bases, leaving 15 bases between the germline ends. This CDR3 has 15 residues. Germline V gene sequence: CDR1 MNHEY, CDR2 SMNVEV (reference sequence). The CDR3 bases are TGTGCCAGCAGTTCGAGACAGGAGTGGTCAGATACGCAGTATTTT. Translated: CASSSRQEWSDTQYF.

This clonotype was observed a few times. This rearrangement joins TRBV10-3 to TRBJ2-1, with D tentatively TRBD1 or TRBD2 (5 bases each). Per germline, CDR1 ENHRY and CDR2 SYGVKD. CDR3 size: 12 residues. V lost 6 bases and J lost 10, with 13 bases in between. CDR3 nucleotide sequence: TGTGCCATCAGGAAGACAGAGGGGGAGCAGTTCTTC. This codes for CAIRKTEGEQFF.

This chain uses TRBV20-1 with TRBJ1-5; D not certain. V shed 6 bases and J shed 2 bases, with 17 bases lying between them. The CDR3 has 15 amino acids. Germline V lookup: CDR1 DFQATT, CDR2 SNEGSKA (reference sequence). The CDR3 loop is CSAGRGGGGNQPQHF. The CDR3 DNA follows: TGCAGTGCCGGCCGGGGAGGAGGCGGCAATCAGCCCCAGCATTTT.

There are a few counts of this clonotype. The chain is built from TRBV2 and TRBJ1-2; no clear D gene. CDR3 size: 15 residues. Per germline, CDR1 SNHLY and CDR2 FYNNEI. Trimming removed 3 bases from V and 6 bases from J, with 17 bases in between. CDR3 sequence: CASSDSSTRLDGYTF. Written as DNA, the CDR3 is TGTGCCAGCAGTGATTCCAGTACTCGTTTGGATGGCTACACCTTC. The complete variable domain, with remaining parts taken from reference TRBV2 and TRBJ1-2, reads EPEVTQTPSHQVTQMGQEVILRCVPISNHLYFYWYRQILGQKVEFLVSFYNNEISEKSEIFDDQFSVERPDGSNFTLKIRSTKLEDSAMYFCASSDSSTRLDGYTFGSGTRLTVV.

This clonotype was detected many times. This chain connects TRBV15 to TRBJ2-3; D perhaps matches TRBD1 (6 bases). CDR1 is LNHNV, CDR2 YYDKDF, per germline (reference sequence). Between the trimmed V and J ends, which lost 0 bases and 2 bases, there was a span of 12 bases. The CDR3 contains 16 residues. The CDR3 loop reads CATSRDGRGNTDTQYF. CDR3 nucleotide sequence: TGTGCCACCAGCAGAGATGGAAGGGGGAACACAGATACGCAGTATTTT.

This clonotype was found a few times. The J gene is TRBJ1-1, the V gene TRBV19; 7 nucleotides match TRBD1. The germline gives CDR1 LNHDA, CDR2 SQIVND (reference sequence). The CDR3 totals 15 residues. V was clipped by 5 bases and J by 1 base; unmatched bases: 7. CDR3 nucleotide sequence: TGTGCCAGTAGTGCTTACAGGGGACAGAACACTGAAGCTTTCTTT. Its translation is CASSAYRGQNTEAFF.

This clonotype showed up just a few times. CDR3 residues: CASSDSKGLRQSSYNEQFF. CDR3 coding DNA: TGTGCCAGCAGTGACTCCAAAGGGTTACGACAGAGCTCCTACAATGAGCAGTTCTTC. The V gene is TRBV6-1, the J gene TRBJ2-1; D may be TRBD1 (5 bases). Trimming pared 3 bases from V and 0 bases from J, leaving 21 bases between. Per germline, CDR1 MNHNS and CDR2 SASEGT. The CDR3 extends over 19 amino acids.

This clonotype was observed at least ten times. The V gene is TRBV20-1, the J gene TRBJ1-5; 7 positions match TRBD1. The CDR3 loop spans 15 amino acids. Unmatched junction bases numbered 12, after V lost 6 bases and J lost 4 bases. CDR1 is DFQATT, CDR2 SNEGSKA, per germline (reference sequence). For the CDR3, the DNA is TGCAGTGCCATCCCCGGGACAGCCCATAATCAGCCCCAGCATTTT. Residues: CSAIPGTAHNQPQHF.

This clonotype was recorded many times. This chain uses TRBV7-8 with TRBJ1-1; no clear D gene. Trimming stripped 7 bases from V and 0 bases from J, with 9 bases between. This CDR3 spans 13 amino acids. Germline V gives CDR1 SGHVS, CDR2 FQNEAQ. The CDR3 nucleotides are TGTGCCAGCAACCCCAGCGTGAACACTGAAGCTTTCTTT. This codes for CASNPSVNTEAFF.

There are a few counts of this clonotype. J is TRBJ1-3 and V is TRBV7-2; D unclear. There are 12 residues in the CDR3. Germline V lookup: CDR1 SGHTA, CDR2 FQGNSA. Trimming shortened V by 3 bases and J by 7 bases, and 7 bases separated the two germline ends. The CDR3 nucleotides are TGTGCCAGCAGCTTGACCAGGAACACCATATATTTT. It specifies CASSLTRNTIYF.

This clonotype turned up a few times. DNA for the CDR3: TGTGCCATCAGTGAGTTTCCGGGACAGGGGGCTTACGAGCAGTACTTC. Translating gives CAISEFPGQGAYEQYF. The chain is built from TRBV10-3 and TRBJ2-7; TRBD1 matches 12 bases. This CDR3 has 16 residues. The germline gives CDR1 ENHRY, CDR2 SYGVKD. V was clipped by 1 base and J by 4 bases; unmatched bases: 5.